Below, 14 T cell receptor beta chains from the same sample are listed, as sequenced in a study of T cell responses to AZD1222 COVID-19 vaccine. Sequenced by immunoSEQ multiplex PCR; TCRdb stores in-frame clones only, minus some. The sample yields 95,000 to 150,000 clones, more than 70% seen once. Source: peripheral blood, taken on day 0 of AZD1222 vaccination. These receptor sequences come from an adult in good health.

The rearrangement uses TRBV10-3 and TRBJ1-5; the D gene is possibly TRBD1 (5 bases). The CDR3 runs to 13 residues. Trimming pared 8 bases from V and 3 bases from J, leaving 11 bases between. Looked up from germline, CDR1 is ENHRY and CDR2 is SYGVKD. The CDR3 region is CAIQGTLNQPQHF. The CDR3 coding sequence is TGTGCCATCCAAGGGACGCTCAATCAGCCCCAGCATTTT.

The count of this clone is one. V gene TRBV6-5 combines with J gene TRBJ2-3; TRBD1 matches 9 bases. CDR1 and CDR2 from the germline V gene are MNHEY and SVGAGI. This CDR3 has 13 residues. V lost 7 bases to trimming and J lost 4 bases; unmatched junction nucleotides: 3. The CDR3 region is CASKTGGADTQYF. The CDR3 nucleotides are TGTGCCAGCAAAACAGGGGGCGCAGATACGCAGTATTTT.

This chain joins TRBV19 and TRBJ1-1, with D unresolved. V lost 8 bases, J lost 5 bases, and 21 bases lay in between. Germline CDR1 LNHDA, CDR2 SQIVND (reference sequence). The CDR3 contains 15 residues. CDR3 DNA sequence: TGTGCCAGTTATAGAGGCGGTTACTCCGCTACTGAAGCTTTCTTT. Encoded protein: CASYRGGYSATEAFF.

This chain's CDR3 is CASSSYQRGRRGNTIYF. CDR3 DNA sequence: TGTGCCAGCAGCTCCTACCAGCGGGGGCGAAGAGGAAACACCATATATTTT. The chain couples TRBV5-4 to TRBJ1-3; D may be TRBD1 (6 bases). The V gene lost 3 bases and the J gene lost 4 bases, with 20 bases spanning the gap. CDR3 size: 17 residues. CDR1 is SGHNT and CDR2 is YYREEE in the germline V gene (reference sequence).

This clone was picked up a small number of times. The rearrangement links TRBV4-3 to TRBJ2-5, with D possibly TRBD2 on 6 matching bases. The CDR3 is made up of 17 amino acids. Germline loops: CDR1 LGHNA, CDR2 YSLEER. Trimming shortened V by 0 bases and J by 3 bases, and 17 bases separated the two germline ends. In DNA form, the CDR3 reads TGCGCCAGCAGCCAAGACCCTACTCCGACGGGGGAAGAGACCCAGTACTTC. This encodes CASSQDPTPTGEETQYF.

The V call is TRBV2, the J call TRBJ2-3, with 7 nucleotides matching TRBD1. The CDR3 sequence is 14 residues long. V lost 7 bases and J lost 6; bases outside the gene matches: 10. The germline gives CDR1 SNHLY, CDR2 FYNNEI. CDR3 residues: CASKGALPQDTQYF. In DNA form, the CDR3 reads TGTGCCAGCAAGGGGGCCCTCCCGCAGGATACGCAGTATTTT.

The chain joins TRBV6-5 to TRBJ2-4; D tentatively fits TRBD1 or TRBD2 (5 bases each). Germline values: CDR1 MNHEY, CDR2 SVGAGI. This CDR3 has 13 residues. The CDR3 spells CASEGPSKNIQYF. The CDR3 nucleotides are TGTGCAAGCGAGGGGCCCTCCAAAAACATTCAGTACTTC.

The chain employs TRBV10-3 and TRBJ2-7; D might be TRBD1 (5 bases). Trimming cost V 4 bases and J 5 bases, with 12 bases left between them. The CDR3 contains 13 residues. Germline CDR1 and CDR2: ENHRY and SYGVKD. The CDR3 DNA sequence: TGTGCCATCAGTGCCGACCAGGGCGACGAGCAGTACTTC. Translating gives CAISADQGDEQYF.

V gene TRBV6-5 combines with J gene TRBJ1-3; D gene unclear. CDR3 length: 11 amino acids. Germline CDR1 and CDR2: MNHEY and SVGAGI. The V end lost 6 bases, the J end lost 4 bases, and 4 bases lay between the germline ends. The CDR3 DNA reads TGTGCCAGCAGGGCGGGAAACACCATATATTTT. This encodes CASRAGNTIYF.

This chain connects TRBV25-1 to TRBJ1-1, with D hard to call. Germline V gives CDR1 MGHDK, CDR2 SYGVNS. The V gene lost 7 bases and the J gene lost 1 base, with 7 bases spanning the gap. The CDR3 contains 12 residues. The CDR3 nucleotides read TGTGCCAGCACGGCGGGGAACACTGAAGCTTTCTTT. The encoded protein is CASTAGNTEAFF.

This sequence joins TRBV28 and TRBJ1-5; perhaps TRBD1 as D (5 bases). Germline-derived CDR1 and CDR2 are MDHEN and SYDVKM. Trimming cost V 5 bases and J 7 bases, with 18 bases left between them. CDR3 length: 15 residues. The CDR3 protein is CASSPISGLVQPQHF. The CDR3 bases are TGTGCCAGCAGTCCGATCTCAGGGCTGGTCCAGCCCCAGCATTTT.

This CDR3 is CASSEVGGPTGELFF. In DNA, the CDR3 is TGTGCCAGCAGTGAAGTGGGGGGCCCCACCGGGGAGCTGTTTTTT. The V and J genes are TRBV6-1 and TRBJ2-2; D could derive from TRBD1 or TRBD2 (6 bases each). This CDR3 contains 15 residues. Germline V gene data show CDR1 as MNHNS and CDR2 as SASEGT. Trimming stripped 1 base from V and 4 bases from J, with 10 bases between.

The DNA for the CDR3 is TGTGCCAGCAGCTTGGCCTCGTACAGGGGGTCCTACAATGAGCAGTTCTTC. This encodes CASSLASYRGSYNEQFF. The rearrangement uses TRBV5-6 and TRBJ2-1, with TRBD1 matching 8 bases. The CDR3 spans 17 residues. Trimming cost V 0 bases and J 1 base; bases outside gene matches: 6. CDR1 is SGHDT and CDR2 is YYEEEE in the germline V gene.

The CDR3 DNA reads as TGTGCCAGCAGCTCTAACGGGAACTACGAGCAGTACTTC. Residues: CASSSNGNYEQYF. V and J are TRBV11-2 and TRBJ2-7; possibly TRBD2 for D (5 bases). Trimming took 4 bases from V and 3 from J, leaving 10 bases between them. The CDR3 has 13 amino acids. The germline CDR1 and CDR2 sequences are SGHAT and FQNNGV.